These 25 T cell receptor beta chains originate from one sample sequenced in a study of shared clonotypes between healthy human individuals. TCRdb's copy holds only in-frame clones and misses some; the assay was immunoSEQ multiplex PCR. The sample lists more than 400,000 clones; approximately 94% were seen once. Sequenced: naive CD4+ T cells sorted from blood. Subset indicated: CD45RA+ positively selected. The receptors here all came from a woman between 25 and 40 years old in good health.

The chain couples TRBV30 to TRBJ1-2, with D unclear. V was shortened by 2 bases and J by 4 bases, with 11 bases between the two germline ends. This CDR3 region has 13 residues. Germline V gives CDR1 GTSNPN, CDR2 SVGIG (reference sequence). CDR3 nucleotides: TGTGCCTGGAGTCAAAAGCTAACCTATGGCTACACCTTC. It specifies CAWSQKLTYGYTF.

The count of this clone is one. This chain connects TRBV25-1 to TRBJ2-3; D is perhaps TRBD2 (6 bases). V was trimmed by 1 base and J by 0 bases, leaving 14 bases between them. The CDR3 runs to 17 residues. CDR1 is MGHDK, CDR2 SYGVNS, per germline. The CDR3 region has the DNA TGTGCCAGCAGTGAATCTAGGAGGGCAACTAGCACAGATACGCAGTATTTT. Translating it yields CASSESRRATSTDTQYF.

The V gene is TRBV19, the J gene TRBJ2-2, with a tentative D call TRBD2 (5 bases). Germline V gene lookup returns CDR1 LNHDA and CDR2 SQIVND (reference sequence). V lost 4 bases and J 0 bases, leaving 9 bases between the germline ends. This CDR3 has 15 residues. The CDR3 spells CASSNGEPNTGELFF. DNA of the CDR3: TGTGCCAGTAGTAACGGGGAGCCGAACACCGGGGAGCTGTTTTTT.

The chain links TRBV28 to TRBJ2-7; the D is unclear. Germline V gives CDR1 MDHEN, CDR2 SYDVKM. The V end lost 7 bases, the J end lost 2 bases, and 18 bases lay between the germline ends. This CDR3 region has 15 residues. The DNA of the CDR3 is TGTGCCAGCACCTCCCTCGGGCCTAGTCCCTACGAGCAGTACTTC. It is translated as CASTSLGPSPYEQYF.

This clone was picked up one time. The chain is built from TRBV7-3 and TRBJ2-1; TRBD2 might be the D (6 bases). CDR1 and CDR2 (germline): SGHTA, FQGTGA. V lost 5 bases and J 0 bases, leaving 11 bases between the germline ends. This CDR3 has 15 residues. The CDR3 coding sequence is TGTGCCAGCAGCGGAGAGACTAGCTCCTACAATGAGCAGTTCTTC. Its translation: CASSGETSSYNEQFF.

The rearrangement joins TRBV29-1 to TRBJ2-7; D is possibly TRBD2 (6 bases). CDR1 SQVTM and CDR2 ANQGSEA come from the germline V gene. Trimming took off 7 bases at V and 2 bases at J, with 9 bases between the two ends. The CDR3 spans 11 residues. The CDR3 is CSAVAAYEQYF. The CDR3 nucleotides read TGCAGCGCTGTAGCGGCCTACGAGCAGTACTTC.

The genes are TRBV19 and TRBJ1-6, with 10 bases fitting TRBD1. CDR3 length: 15 residues. CDR1 is LNHDA, CDR2 SQIVND, per germline (reference sequence). V trimming: 4 bases; J trimming: 8 bases; junction bases outside the gene matches: 5. The DNA for the CDR3 is TGTGCCAGTAGTAGCCGGGACAGGGGTCATTCACCCCTCCACTTT. Its protein is CASSSRDRGHSPLHF.

The rearrangement links TRBV27 to TRBJ1-1; D perhaps matches TRBD1 (5 bases). Trimming took 2 bases from V and 2 from J, leaving 9 bases between them. There are 14 residues in the CDR3. Germline V gene data show CDR1 as MNHEY and CDR2 as SMNVEV (reference sequence). Here the CDR3 DNA reads TGTGCCAGCAGTTTAAGTAGGGACAACACTGAAGCTTTCTTT. The encoded protein is CASSLSRDNTEAFF.

This chain joins TRBV2 and TRBJ2-7; D gene uncertain. The CDR3 has 14 amino acids. The germline gives CDR1 SNHLY, CDR2 FYNNEI. Trimming removed 3 bases from V and 6 bases from J, with 15 bases in between. The CDR3 DNA reads TGTGCCAGCAGTGAGATTGTGGGCGGAACCGAGCAGTACTTC. Translated: CASSEIVGGTEQYF.

The CDR3 bases are TGTGCCAGCAGCTTTAATGGGGGGGAGACCCAGTACTTC. Its protein product is CASSFNGGETQYF. This chain links TRBV7-7 with TRBJ2-5; D might be TRBD2 (6 bases). The V gene lost 3 bases and the J gene lost 5 bases, with 10 bases spanning the gap. The CDR3 has 13 residues. Germline V gene sequence: CDR1 SSHAT, CDR2 FNYEAQ (reference sequence).

This chain joins TRBV19 and TRBJ2-6, with D possibly being TRBD2 (5 bases). V dropped 4 bases and J dropped 0 bases, with 16 bases sitting between them. Germline-derived CDR1 and CDR2 are LNHDA and SQIVND (reference sequence). The CDR3 length is 18 residues. CDR3 in DNA: TGTGCCAGTAGTAGGGAGCGGAGGACCCTCTCTGGGGCCAACGTCCTGACTTTC. This translates into CASSRERRTLSGANVLTF. The full variable domain, with the rest looked up from reference TRBV19 and TRBJ2-6, is DGGITQSPKYLFRKEGQNVTLSCEQNLNHDAMYWYRQDPGQGLRLIYYSQIVNDFQKGDIAEGYSVSREKKESFPLTVTSAQKNPTAFYLCASSRERRTLSGANVLTFGAGSRLTVL.

The chain joins TRBV5-1 to TRBJ2-1; 9 bases agree with TRBD2. This CDR3 has 17 residues. V gave up 4 bases and J gave up 8 bases; unmatched junction bases: 16. CDR1 SGHRS and CDR2 YFSETQ come from the germline V gene. CDR3 coding DNA: TGCGCCAGCAGCCCCGTTGGTGATAGCGGGAGTTGGGATGAGCAGTTCTTC. Translated, it gives CASSPVGDSGSWDEQFF.

This clone was seen once. The chain uses TRBV6-5 and TRBJ2-1; D is unresolved. Trimming left V 0 bases short and J 5 bases short, with 8 bases between. This CDR3 has 14 amino acids. Germline CDR1 reads MNHEY; CDR2 reads SVGAGI. CDR3 nucleotide sequence: TGTGCCAGCAGTTACTCGTCGCTACACAATGAGCAGTTCTTC. This codes for CASSYSSLHNEQFF.

In its sample, this clone was seen once. The chain combines TRBV7-9 with TRBJ2-3; 8 bases match TRBD1. Germline lookup yields CDR1 SEHNR and CDR2 FQNEAQ (reference sequence). The CDR3 length is 12 residues. V shed 8 bases and J 6 bases; nucleotides not matched to a gene: 4. CDR3 DNA: TGTGCCAGCGGCAGGGGGCTTGATACGCAGTATTTT. As protein: CASGRGLDTQYF.

V is TRBV10-1 and J is TRBJ2-5; 11 bases match TRBD2. There are 15 residues in the CDR3. CDR1 and CDR2 (germline): WNHNN, SYGVQD (reference sequence). V dropped 3 bases and J dropped 5; count of bases not matched to a gene: 5. CDR3 DNA: TGCGCCAGCAGTGATGTAGCGGGAGGGCTGGAGACCCAGTACTTC. Translating it yields CASSDVAGGLETQYF.

V and J are TRBV19 and TRBJ1-5; D possibly corresponds to TRBD1 (5 bases). The CDR3 extends over 14 amino acids. Germline V gene sequence: CDR1 LNHDA, CDR2 SQIVND (reference sequence). The ends were cut back, 3 bases at V and 3 bases at J, with 9 bases in the middle. CDR3 sequence (DNA): TGTGCCAGTAGTATGGGCAGGGTCAATCAGCCCCAGCATTTT. Its translation: CASSMGRVNQPQHF.

The rearrangement joins TRBV4-1 to TRBJ1-2; 10 bases align to TRBD1. This CDR3 contains 15 residues. The germline V gene encodes CDR1 MGHRA and CDR2 YSYEKL. V shed 1 base and J 4 bases; nucleotides not matched to a gene: 3. In nucleotides, the CDR3 is TGCGCCAGCAGCCAAGGTGGACAGGGGGTCTATGGCTACACCTTC. Its protein is CASSQGGQGVYGYTF.

The J gene is TRBJ2-7, the V gene TRBV28; 8 bases are shared with TRBD2. Germline trimming cut 2 bases from V and 6 bases from J; bases unmatched to any gene: 9. The CDR3 is made up of 15 amino acids. Germline CDR1 and CDR2: MDHEN and SYDVKM. In nucleotides, the CDR3 is TGTGCCAGCAGTTTACAGTTAGCGGGAATCCTCGAGCAGTACTTC. As protein: CASSLQLAGILEQYF.

The chain has TRBV7-6 and TRBJ2-1; TRBD1 matches at 10 bases. Germline CDR1 SGHVS, CDR2 FNYEAQ. The V segment lost 3 bases and the J segment 10 bases; nucleotides outside the gene matches: 3. This CDR3 contains 13 residues. The CDR3 reads CASSFGQGEEQFF. The CDR3 DNA sequence: TGTGCCAGCAGCTTTGGACAGGGGGAAGAGCAGTTCTTC.

The chain combines TRBV6-6 with TRBJ2-5, with TRBD1 matching 9 bases. Germline values: CDR1 MNHNY, CDR2 SVGAGI (reference sequence). There are 16 residues in the CDR3. The V and J ends lost 5 bases and 4 bases, in that order; junction bases with no gene match: 11. This CDR3 reads CASSVLTGGNLETQYF. The CDR3, as DNA: TGTGCCAGCAGTGTTCTGACAGGGGGGAATTTAGAGACCCAGTACTTC.

The gene calls are TRBV11-2 and TRBJ2-5; the match to TRBD2 covers 14 bases. The DNA end lines up better with TRBJ2-7; the J call may be wrong. This CDR3 contains 19 residues. Germline CDR1 is SGHAT and CDR2 is FQNNGV. CDR3 protein: CASSLVRVTSGRARYEQYF. As DNA, the CDR3 is TGTGCCAGCAGCTTAGTACGGGTGACTAGCGGGAGGGCCAGGTACGAGCAGTACTTC.

The rearrangement links TRBV4-2 to TRBJ2-3, with D tentatively TRBD2 (5 bases). CDR3 length equals 14 residues. Per the germline V gene, CDR1 is LGHNA and CDR2 is YNFKEQ. Trimming stripped 1 base from V and 2 bases from J, with 7 bases between. In DNA, the CDR3 is TGTGCCAGCAGCCAAGGAGCGGACACAGATACGCAGTATTTT. Its protein product is CASSQGADTDTQYF.

The CDR3 DNA reads TGTGCCAGCAGTTGGGGGGGGACAGGGTCTCAGCCCCAGCATTTT. Its protein is CASSWGGTGSQPQHF. The chain has TRBV28 and TRBJ1-5; the match to TRBD1 covers 9 bases. Germline loops: CDR1 MDHEN, CDR2 SYDVKM. After removal of 4 bases from V and 6 bases from J, the junction contained 7 bases not matched to a gene. This CDR3 is 15 amino acids long. Supplemented by reference TRBV28 and TRBJ1-5, the full variable domain reads DVKVTQSSRYLVKRTGEKVFLECVQDMDHENMFWYRQDPGLGLRLIYFSYDVKMKEKGDIPEGYSVSREKKERFSLILESASTNQTSMYLCASSWGGTGSQPQHFGDGTRLSIL.

This sequence joins TRBV6-5 and TRBJ2-3; D remains unclear. Germline assignment: CDR1 MNHEY and CDR2 SVGAGI. The CDR3 extends over 15 amino acids. With 6 bases removed from V and 5 bases from J, the gap between germline ends came to 18 bases. The CDR3 DNA is TGTGCCAGCAGCCGGCTTGCTTATAGTGGAGATACGCAGTATTTT. Protein product: CASSRLAYSGDTQYF.

The chain recombines TRBV7-2 with TRBJ2-2, with TRBD2 matching 14 bases. V shed 2 bases and J 6 bases; nucleotides not matched to a gene: 2. The CDR3 consists of 16 residues. Germline V CDR1 and CDR2: SGHTA, FQGNSA. The chain's CDR3 is CASSLLGLAGAGELFF. CDR3 coding DNA: TGTGCCAGCAGCTTACTGGGACTAGCGGGAGCCGGGGAGCTGTTTTTT.